This T cell receptor (beta chain) appears in the sequencing data of a study of T cell responses to AZD1222 COVID-19 vaccine. Study-level points and caveats: White British donors predominated, females outnumbered males, and clonal diversity was possibly underestimated. At 160-218 and 743-854, vaccine-associated CD4 TCRs were dominant, and they spanned spike. Researchers took repertoire samples only after the peak T cell response had come.

Here immunoSEQ multiplex PCR was the method, and the copy in TCRdb shows in-frame clones only, minus some. The data hold 90,000 to 150,000 clones, with approximately 86% observed a single time. As concerns this clone: Its antigen remains unidentified.

CDR3 length: 15 residues. Trimming left V 9 bases short and J 3 bases short, with 20 bases between. Germline V CDR1 and CDR2: MNHEY, SVGAGI. This chain uses TRBV6-5 with TRBJ1-2, with D hard to call. The clonotype was recovered from an adult who received the AZD1222 COVID-19 vaccine. Sequenced here: peripheral blood, sampled 28 days after the second AZD1222 dose. This CDR3 reads CASVVGSSGDYGYTF. For the CDR3, the DNA is TGTGCCAGTGTCGTAGGAAGTAGTGGGGACTATGGCTACACCTTC.